Presented here are 7 T cell receptor beta chains from one specimen sequenced in a study of T cell repertoires in cytomegalovirus infection (dated by TCRdb to about 2019). Antigen specificity for these receptors is unknown. The data were produced on an Illumina HiSeq 1500. The raw public reads went through TCRdb reprocessing: fastp at Q25, MiXCR clone calling, in-frame beta chains kept. Records with the same CDR3 protein are collapsed into one entry carrying the most frequent genes and DNA. In all, the sample holds a few hundred thousand distinct CDR3 sequences, and about 28% of those were seen once. The ten largest clonotypes hold about 20% of the sample. The treatment or condition label of this sample denotes: in vitro stimulation with specific CMV peptide epitopes to enrich CMV-specific T cells. This material consisted of cultured PBMCs, taken from culture after CMV antigen stimulation. These receptors originate from a human donor in good health (CMV status not recorded). Some clones in this sample may be carry-over from other donors' samples.

This clonotype showed up just a few times. The rearrangement links TRBV7-2 to TRBJ2-7; TRBD1 might be the D (6 bases). Germline CDR1 reads SGHTA; CDR2 reads FQGNSA. The V and J ends lost 5 bases and 5 bases respectively, with 19 bases between them. This CDR3 region has 15 residues. The CDR3 coding sequence is TGTGCCAGCAGCACCGGACAGCCCGGCAAGCACGAGCAGTACTTC. Translated, it gives CASSTGQPGKHEQYF.

J is TRBJ2-1 and V is TRBV24-1; D possibly corresponds to TRBD1 (5 bases). This CDR3 contains 18 residues. CDR1 and CDR2 (germline): KGHDR, SFDVKD. V gave up 1 base and J gave up 0 bases, with 15 bases separating them. For the CDR3, the DNA is TGTGCCACCAGTGATTTCCCGGATTACAGGAGCTCCTACAATGAGCAGTTCTTC. It yields the protein CATSDFPDYRSSYNEQFF.

This clonotype was detected only a few times. The chain uses TRBV7-8 and TRBJ2-6, with a weak D call TRBD1 (6 bases). Germline V gene sequence: CDR1 SGHVS, CDR2 FQNEAQ. With 4 bases removed from V and 0 bases from J, the gap between germline ends came to 16 bases. The CDR3 has 18 amino acids. The CDR3 coding sequence is TGTGCCAGCAGCTCCACAGGGTGGTCCCTCTCTGGGGCCAACGTCCTGACTTTC. Translation gives CASSSTGWSLSGANVLTF.

In this sample, this clonotype turned up many times. The chain has TRBV4-1 and TRBJ2-2, with 9 bases matching TRBD1. CDR3 length: 19 amino acids. Germline values: CDR1 MGHRA, CDR2 YSYEKL. The V and J ends lost 4 bases and 2 bases, in that order; junction bases with no gene match: 14. The CDR3 bases are TGCGCCAGCAGCCGTTATTCCCGACAGGGGGTCGGAAACACCGGGGAGCTGTTTTTT. Translation: CASSRYSRQGVGNTGELFF.

The chain recombines TRBV7-9 with TRBJ2-7, with D unclear. Trimming took off 6 bases at V and 2 bases at J, with 11 bases between the two ends. Germline V lookup: CDR1 SEHNR, CDR2 FQNEAQ (reference sequence). CDR3 length equals 13 residues. The CDR3 DNA follows: TGTGCCAGCAGTCCCCGGGCCACCTACGAGCAGTACTTC. Amino acids: CASSPRATYEQYF. The variable domain in full, completed from reference TRBV7-9 and TRBJ2-7, reads DTGVSQNPRHKITKRGQNVTFRCDPISEHNRLYWYRQTLGQGPEFLTYFQNEAQLEKSRLLSDRFSAERPKGSFSTLEIQRTEQGDSAMYLCASSPRATYEQYFGPGTRLTVT.

This clonotype came up a few times. This rearrangement joins TRBV7-9 to TRBJ2-1; D is ambiguous. The germline V and J ends were trimmed by 5 bases and 5 bases, with 13 bases remaining between them. The CDR3 has 14 residues. Germline CDR1 reads SEHNR; CDR2 reads FQNEAQ (reference sequence). CDR3 protein: CASSPPGRNNEQFF. In nucleotides, the CDR3 is TGTGCCAGCAGCCCCCCGGGCAGGAACAATGAGCAGTTCTTC.

This chain connects TRBV11-2 to TRBJ2-5; 7 nucleotides align to TRBD1. With V trimmed by 4 bases and J by 4 bases, 12 bases remained unmatched. CDR1 and CDR2 from the germline V gene are SGHAT and FQNNGV. CDR3 length equals 16 residues. This CDR3 reads CASSWGNRGTTETQYF. Here the CDR3 DNA reads TGTGCCAGCAGCTGGGGCAACAGGGGCACGACAGAGACCCAGTACTTC.